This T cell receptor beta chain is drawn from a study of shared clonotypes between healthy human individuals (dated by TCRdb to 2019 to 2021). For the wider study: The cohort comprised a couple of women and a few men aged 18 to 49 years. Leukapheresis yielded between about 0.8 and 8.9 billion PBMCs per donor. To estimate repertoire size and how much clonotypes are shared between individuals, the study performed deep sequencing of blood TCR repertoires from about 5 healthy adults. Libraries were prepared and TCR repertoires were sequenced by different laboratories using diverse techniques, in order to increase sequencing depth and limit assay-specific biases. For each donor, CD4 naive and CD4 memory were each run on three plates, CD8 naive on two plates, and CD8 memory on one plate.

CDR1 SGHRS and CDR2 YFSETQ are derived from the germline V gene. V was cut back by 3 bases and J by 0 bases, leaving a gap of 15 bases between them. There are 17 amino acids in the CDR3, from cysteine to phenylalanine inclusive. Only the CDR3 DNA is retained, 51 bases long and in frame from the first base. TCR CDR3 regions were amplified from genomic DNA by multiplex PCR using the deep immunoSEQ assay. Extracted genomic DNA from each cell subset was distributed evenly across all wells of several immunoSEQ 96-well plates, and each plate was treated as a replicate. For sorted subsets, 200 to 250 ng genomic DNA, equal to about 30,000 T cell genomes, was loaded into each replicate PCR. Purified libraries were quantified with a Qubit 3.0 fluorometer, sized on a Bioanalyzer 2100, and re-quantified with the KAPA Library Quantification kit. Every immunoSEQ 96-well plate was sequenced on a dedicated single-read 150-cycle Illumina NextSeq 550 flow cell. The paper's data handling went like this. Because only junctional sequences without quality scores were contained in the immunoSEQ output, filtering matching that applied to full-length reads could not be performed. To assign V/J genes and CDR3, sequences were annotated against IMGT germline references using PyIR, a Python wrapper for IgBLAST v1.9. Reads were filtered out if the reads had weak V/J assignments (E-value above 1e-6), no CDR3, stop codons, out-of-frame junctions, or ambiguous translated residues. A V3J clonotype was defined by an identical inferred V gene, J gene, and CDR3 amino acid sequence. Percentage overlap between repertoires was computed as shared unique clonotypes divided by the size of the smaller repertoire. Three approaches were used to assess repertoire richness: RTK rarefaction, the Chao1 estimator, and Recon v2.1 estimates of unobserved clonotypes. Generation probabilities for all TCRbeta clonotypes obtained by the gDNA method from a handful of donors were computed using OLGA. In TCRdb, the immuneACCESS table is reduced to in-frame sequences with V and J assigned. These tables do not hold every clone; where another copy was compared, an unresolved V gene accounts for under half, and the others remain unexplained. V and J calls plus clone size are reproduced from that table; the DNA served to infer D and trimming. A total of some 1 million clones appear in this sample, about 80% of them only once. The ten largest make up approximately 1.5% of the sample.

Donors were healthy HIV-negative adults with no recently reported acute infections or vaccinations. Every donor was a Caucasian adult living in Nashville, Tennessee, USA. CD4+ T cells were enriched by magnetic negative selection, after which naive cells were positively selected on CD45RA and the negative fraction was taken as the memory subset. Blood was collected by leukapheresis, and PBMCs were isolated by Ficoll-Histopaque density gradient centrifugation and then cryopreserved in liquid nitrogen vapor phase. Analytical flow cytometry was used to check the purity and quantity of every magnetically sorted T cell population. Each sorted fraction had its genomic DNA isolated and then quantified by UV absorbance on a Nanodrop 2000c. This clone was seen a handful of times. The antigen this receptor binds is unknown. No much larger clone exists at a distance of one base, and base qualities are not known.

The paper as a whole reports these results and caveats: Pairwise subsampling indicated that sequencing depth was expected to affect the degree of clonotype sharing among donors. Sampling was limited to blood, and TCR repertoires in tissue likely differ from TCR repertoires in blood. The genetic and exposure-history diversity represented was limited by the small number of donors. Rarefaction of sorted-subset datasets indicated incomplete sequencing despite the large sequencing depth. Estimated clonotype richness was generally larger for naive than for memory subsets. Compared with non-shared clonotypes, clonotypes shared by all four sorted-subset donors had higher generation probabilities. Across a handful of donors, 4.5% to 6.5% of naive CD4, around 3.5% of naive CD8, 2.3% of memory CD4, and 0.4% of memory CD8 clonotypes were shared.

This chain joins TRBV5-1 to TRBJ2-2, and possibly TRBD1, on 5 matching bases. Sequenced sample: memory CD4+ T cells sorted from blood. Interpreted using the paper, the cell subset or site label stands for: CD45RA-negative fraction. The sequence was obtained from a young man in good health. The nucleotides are TGCGCCAGCAGCTGGGGCCCAGAACGGGCGAACACCGGGGAGCTGTTTTTT. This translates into CASSWGPERANTGELFF.